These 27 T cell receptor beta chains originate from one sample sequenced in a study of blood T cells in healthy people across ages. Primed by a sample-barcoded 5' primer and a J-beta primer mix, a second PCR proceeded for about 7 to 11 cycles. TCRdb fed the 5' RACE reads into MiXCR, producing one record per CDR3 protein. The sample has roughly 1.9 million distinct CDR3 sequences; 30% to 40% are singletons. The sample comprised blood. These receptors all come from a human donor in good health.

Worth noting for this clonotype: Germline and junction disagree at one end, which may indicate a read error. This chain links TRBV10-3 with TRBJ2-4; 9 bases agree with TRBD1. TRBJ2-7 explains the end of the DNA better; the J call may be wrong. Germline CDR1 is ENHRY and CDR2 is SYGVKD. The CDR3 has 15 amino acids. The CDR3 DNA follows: TGTGCCGTCAGTGATACCGGGACAGGGACCTACGAGCAGTACTTC. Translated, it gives CAVSDTGTGTYEQYF.

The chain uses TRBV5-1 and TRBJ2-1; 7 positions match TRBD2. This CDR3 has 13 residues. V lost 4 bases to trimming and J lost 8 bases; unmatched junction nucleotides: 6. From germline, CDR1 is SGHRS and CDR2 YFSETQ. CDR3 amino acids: CASSPRGMDEQFF. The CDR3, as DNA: TGCGCCAGCAGCCCGCGGGGGATGGATGAGCAGTTCTTC.

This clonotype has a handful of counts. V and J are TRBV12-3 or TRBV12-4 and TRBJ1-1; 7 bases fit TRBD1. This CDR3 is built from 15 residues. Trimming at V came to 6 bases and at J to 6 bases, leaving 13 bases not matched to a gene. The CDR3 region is CASSPKPTGAPEAFF. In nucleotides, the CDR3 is TGTGCCAGCAGCCCCAAACCTACAGGGGCGCCTGAAGCTTTCTTT.

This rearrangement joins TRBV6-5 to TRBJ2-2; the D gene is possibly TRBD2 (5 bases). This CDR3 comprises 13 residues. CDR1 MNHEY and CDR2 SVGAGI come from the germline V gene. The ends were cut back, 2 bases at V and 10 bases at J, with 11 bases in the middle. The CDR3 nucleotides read TGTGCCAGCAGTTACCAGACCGGGGTGGAGCTGTTTTTT. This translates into CASSYQTGVELFF.

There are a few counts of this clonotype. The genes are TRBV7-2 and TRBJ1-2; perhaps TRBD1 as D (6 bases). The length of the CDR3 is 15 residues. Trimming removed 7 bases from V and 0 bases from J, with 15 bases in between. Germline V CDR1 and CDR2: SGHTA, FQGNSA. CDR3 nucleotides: TGTGCCAGCACCAAGGGGGGCAGTTCTAACTATGGCTACACCTTC. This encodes CASTKGGSSNYGYTF.

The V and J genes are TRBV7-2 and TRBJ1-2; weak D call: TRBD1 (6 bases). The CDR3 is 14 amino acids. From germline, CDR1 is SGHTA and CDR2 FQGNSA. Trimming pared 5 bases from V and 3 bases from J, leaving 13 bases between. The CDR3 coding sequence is TGTGCCAGCAGCCCCCAGGGGATGGACTATGGCTACACCTTC. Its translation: CASSPQGMDYGYTF.

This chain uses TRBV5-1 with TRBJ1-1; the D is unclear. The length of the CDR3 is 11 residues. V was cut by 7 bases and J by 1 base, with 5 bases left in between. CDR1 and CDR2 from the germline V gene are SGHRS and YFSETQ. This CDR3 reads CASHSNTEAFF. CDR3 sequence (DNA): TGCGCCAGCCATTCGAACACTGAAGCTTTCTTT.

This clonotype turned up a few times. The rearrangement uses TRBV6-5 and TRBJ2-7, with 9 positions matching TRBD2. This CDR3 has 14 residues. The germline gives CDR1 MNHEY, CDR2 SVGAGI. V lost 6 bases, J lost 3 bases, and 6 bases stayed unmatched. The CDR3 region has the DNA TGTGCCAGCAGGCCGGGACTAGCCCACTACGAGCAGTACTTC. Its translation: CASRPGLAHYEQYF.

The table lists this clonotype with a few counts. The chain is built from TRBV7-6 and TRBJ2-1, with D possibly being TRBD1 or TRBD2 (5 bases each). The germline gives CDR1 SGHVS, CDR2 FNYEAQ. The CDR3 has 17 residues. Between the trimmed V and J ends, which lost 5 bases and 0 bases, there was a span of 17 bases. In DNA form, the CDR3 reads TGTGCCAGCAGCATAGGGACGGGGTCCAGCTCCTACAATGAGCAGTTCTTC. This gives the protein CASSIGTGSSSYNEQFF.

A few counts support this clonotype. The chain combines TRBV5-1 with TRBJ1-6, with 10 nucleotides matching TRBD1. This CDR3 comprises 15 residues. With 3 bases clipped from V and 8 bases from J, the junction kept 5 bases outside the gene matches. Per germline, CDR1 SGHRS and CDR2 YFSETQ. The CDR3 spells CASSSDRGFDSPLHF. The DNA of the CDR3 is TGCGCCAGCAGCTCGGACAGGGGGTTTGATTCACCCCTCCACTTT. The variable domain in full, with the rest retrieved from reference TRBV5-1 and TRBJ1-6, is KAGVTQTPRYLIKTRGQQVTLSCSPISGHRSVSWYQQTPGQGLQFLFEYFSETQRNKGNFPGRFSGRQFSNSRSEMNVSTLELGDSALYLCASSSDRGFDSPLHFGNGTRLTVT.

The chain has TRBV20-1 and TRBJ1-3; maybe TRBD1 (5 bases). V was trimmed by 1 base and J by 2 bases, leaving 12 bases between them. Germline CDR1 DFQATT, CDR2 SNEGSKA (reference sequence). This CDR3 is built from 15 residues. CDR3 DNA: TGCAGTGCTAGAGCACAGGTAGCAGCTGGAAACACCATATATTTT. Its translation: CSARAQVAAGNTIYF.

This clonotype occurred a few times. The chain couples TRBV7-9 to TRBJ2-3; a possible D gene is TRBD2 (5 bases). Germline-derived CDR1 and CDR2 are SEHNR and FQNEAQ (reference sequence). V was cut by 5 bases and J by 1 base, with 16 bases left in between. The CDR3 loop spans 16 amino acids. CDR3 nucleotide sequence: TGTGCCAGCAGCCCCCGGTCGTTCGGGGGCACAGATACGCAGTATTTT. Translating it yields CASSPRSFGGTDTQYF. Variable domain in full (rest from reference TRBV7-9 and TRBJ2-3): DTGVSQNPRHKITKRGQNVTFRCDPISEHNRLYWYRQTLGQGPEFLTYFQNEAQLEKSRLLSDRFSAERPKGSFSTLEIQRTEQGDSAMYLCASSPRSFGGTDTQYFGPGTRLTVL.

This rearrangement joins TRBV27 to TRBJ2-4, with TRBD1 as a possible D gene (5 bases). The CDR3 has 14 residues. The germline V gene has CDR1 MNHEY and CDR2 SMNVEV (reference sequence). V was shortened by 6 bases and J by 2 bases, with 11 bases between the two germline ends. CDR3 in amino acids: CASRDQGSKNIQYF. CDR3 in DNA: TGTGCCAGCAGGGACCAGGGATCCAAAAACATTCAGTACTTC.

The CDR3 bases are TGCAGTGCTAGAGGACCCAGCACAGATACGCAGTATTTT. This encodes CSARGPSTDTQYF. The J gene is TRBJ2-3, the V gene TRBV20-1, with D uncertain. Looked up from germline, CDR1 is DFQATT and CDR2 is SNEGSKA (reference sequence). The CDR3 runs 13 residues. The germline V and J ends were trimmed by 1 base and 0 bases, with 5 bases remaining between them.

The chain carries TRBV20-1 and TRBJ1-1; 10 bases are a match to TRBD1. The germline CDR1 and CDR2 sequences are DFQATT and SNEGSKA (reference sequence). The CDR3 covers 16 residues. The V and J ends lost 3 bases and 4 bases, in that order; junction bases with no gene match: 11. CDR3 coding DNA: TGCAGTGCTAGCCTCGGACAGGGGGAATGGAGCACTGAAGCTTTCTTT. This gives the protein CSASLGQGEWSTEAFF.

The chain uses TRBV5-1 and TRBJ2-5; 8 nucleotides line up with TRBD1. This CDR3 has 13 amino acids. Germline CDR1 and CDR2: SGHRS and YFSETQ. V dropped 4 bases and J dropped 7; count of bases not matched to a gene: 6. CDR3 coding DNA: TGCGCCAGCAGCCCGGGACAGGAAGGGACCCAGTACTTC. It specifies CASSPGQEGTQYF.

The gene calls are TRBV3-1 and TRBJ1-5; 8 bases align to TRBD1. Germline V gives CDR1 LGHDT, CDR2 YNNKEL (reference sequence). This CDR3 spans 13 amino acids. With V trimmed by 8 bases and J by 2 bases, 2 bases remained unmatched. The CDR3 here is CASGQGGNQPQHF. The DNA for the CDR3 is TGTGCCAGCGGACAGGGAGGCAATCAGCCCCAGCATTTT. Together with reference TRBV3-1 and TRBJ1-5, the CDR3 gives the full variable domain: DTAVSQTPKYLVTQMGNDKSIKCEQNLGHDTMYWYKQDSKKFLKIMFSYNNKELIINETVPNRFSPKSPDKAHLNLHINSLELGDSAVYFCASGQGGNQPQHFGDGTRLSIL.

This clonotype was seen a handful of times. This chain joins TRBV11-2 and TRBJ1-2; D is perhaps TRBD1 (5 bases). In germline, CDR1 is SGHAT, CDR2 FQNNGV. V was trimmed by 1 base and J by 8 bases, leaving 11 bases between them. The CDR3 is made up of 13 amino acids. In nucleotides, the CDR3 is TGTGCCAGCAGCTTAGTCCGGGGGATCGGCTACACCTTC. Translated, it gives CASSLVRGIGYTF.

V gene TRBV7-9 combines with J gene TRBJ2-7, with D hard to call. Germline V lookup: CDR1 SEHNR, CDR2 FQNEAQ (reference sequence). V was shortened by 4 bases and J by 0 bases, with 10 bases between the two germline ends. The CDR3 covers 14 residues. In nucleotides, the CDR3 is TGTGCCAGCAGCTCCGACTTGTTCTCCTACGAGCAGTACTTC. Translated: CASSSDLFSYEQYF.

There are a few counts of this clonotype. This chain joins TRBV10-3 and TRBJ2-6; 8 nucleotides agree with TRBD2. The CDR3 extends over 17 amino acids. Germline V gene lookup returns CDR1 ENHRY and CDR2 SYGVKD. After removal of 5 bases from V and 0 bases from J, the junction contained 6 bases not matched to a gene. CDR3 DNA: TGTGCCATCAGTAGCGGGGGTTCTCGCTCTGGGGCCAACGTCCTGACTTTC. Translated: CAISSGGSRSGANVLTF.

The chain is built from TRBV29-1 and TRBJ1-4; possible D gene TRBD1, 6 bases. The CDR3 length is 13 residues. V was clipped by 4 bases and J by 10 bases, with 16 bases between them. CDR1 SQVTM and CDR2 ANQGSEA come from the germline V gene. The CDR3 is CSVASGVLGKLFF. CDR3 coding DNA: TGCAGCGTTGCGTCAGGGGTGCTGGGAAAACTGTTTTTT.

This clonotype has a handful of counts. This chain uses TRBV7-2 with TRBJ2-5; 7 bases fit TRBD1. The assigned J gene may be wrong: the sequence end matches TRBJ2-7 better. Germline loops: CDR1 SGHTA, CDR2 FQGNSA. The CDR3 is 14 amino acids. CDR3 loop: CASSRWTGPYEQYF. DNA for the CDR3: TGTGCCAGCAGCCGATGGACAGGCCCCTACGAGCAGTACTTC.

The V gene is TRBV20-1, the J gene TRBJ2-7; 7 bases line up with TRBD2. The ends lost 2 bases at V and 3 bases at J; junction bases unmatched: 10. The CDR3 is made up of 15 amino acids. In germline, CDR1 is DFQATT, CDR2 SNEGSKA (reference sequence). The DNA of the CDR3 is TGCAGTGCTAGAAGCCGGGGAGGGGAGAGCTACGAGCAGTACTTC. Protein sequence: CSARSRGGESYEQYF.

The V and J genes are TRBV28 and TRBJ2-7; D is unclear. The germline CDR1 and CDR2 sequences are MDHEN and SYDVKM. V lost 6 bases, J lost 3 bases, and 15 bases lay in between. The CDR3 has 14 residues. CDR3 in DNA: TGTGCCAGCAGCCGTACCCCCGTCCTCTACGAGCAGTACTTC. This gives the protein CASSRTPVLYEQYF.

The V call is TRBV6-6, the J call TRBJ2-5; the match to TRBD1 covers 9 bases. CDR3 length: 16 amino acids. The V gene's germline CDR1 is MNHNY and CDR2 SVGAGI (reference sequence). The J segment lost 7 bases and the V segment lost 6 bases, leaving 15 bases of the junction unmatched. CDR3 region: CASSQNSGQGGGTQYF. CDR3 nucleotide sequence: TGTGCCAGCAGCCAAAACTCGGGACAGGGCGGAGGGACCCAGTACTTC.

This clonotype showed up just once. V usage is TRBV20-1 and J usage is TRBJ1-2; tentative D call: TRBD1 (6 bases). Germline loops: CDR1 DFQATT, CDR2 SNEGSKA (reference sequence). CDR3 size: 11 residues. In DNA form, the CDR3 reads TGCAGGGGTCCGGGGGCCCCTGGCTACACCTTC. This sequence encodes CRGPGAPGYTF.

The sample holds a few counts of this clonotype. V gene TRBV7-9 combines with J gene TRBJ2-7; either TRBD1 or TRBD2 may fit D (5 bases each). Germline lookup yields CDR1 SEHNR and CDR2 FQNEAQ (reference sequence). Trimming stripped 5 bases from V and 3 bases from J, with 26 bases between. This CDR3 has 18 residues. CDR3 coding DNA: TGTGCCAGCAGCCAAAATCCGTCCCGGGACCGCGAAAACTACGAGCAGTACTTC. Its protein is CASSQNPSRDRENYEQYF. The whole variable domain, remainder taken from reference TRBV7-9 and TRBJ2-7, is DTGVSQNPRHKITKRGQNVTFRCDPISEHNRLYWYRQTLGQGPEFLTYFQNEAQLEKSRLLSDRFSAERPKGSFSTLEIQRTEQGDSAMYLCASSQNPSRDRENYEQYFGPGTRLTVT.